This T cell receptor (beta chain) was captured in a study of vaccination effects on CD4 cells after COVID-19. Across the study: Vaccine administered to participants consisted of two doses of either BNT162b2 or mRNA-1273.

Turning to this clone: The antigen is unknown.

This table comes from immunoSEQ multiplex PCR, and its TCRdb copy is limited to in-frame clones, with some not included. Of about 45,000 clones in the sample, more than 60% were seen once. Antigen-specific CD4+ T cells expanded by the ViraFEST assay with viral peptide pools were then sequenced. Following an approximately ten-day culture, CD4+ T cells were purified. Convalescent patients had PCR-confirmed SARS-CoV-2 infection between March and December 2020. Every well got over 1.5 million PBMC, which were grown with 8.5 to 10 IU/ml IL-2 and roughly 10 ug/ml peptides. IL-2 medium took the place of half the medium on both days 3 and 7. The origin of this receptor is a human donor who had a prior SARS-CoV-2 infection. The starting material was CD4+ T cells from PBMCs cultured with a peptide pool, obtained before COVID-19 vaccination.

The CDR3 sequence is CASREMRGISSYEQYF. The DNA of the CDR3 is TGTGCCAGCAGAGAAATGCGGGGGATTAGCTCCTACGAGCAGTACTTC. V usage is TRBV6-1 and J usage is TRBJ2-7, with 7 bases aligning to TRBD2. V gave up 6 bases and J gave up 0 bases; unmatched junction bases: 11. Germline V gene sequence: CDR1 MNHNS, CDR2 SASEGT. The CDR3 has 16 amino acids.